Below are 27 T cell receptor beta chains sequenced from a single sample in a study of T cells in Graves' hyperthyroidism and ophthalmopathy. The TCR beta CDR3 regions underwent amplification using RNA transcripts as the source. The TCR CDR3 was amplified in a first-round RT-PCR using the HTBI primer set. Each CDR3 protein is one row after TCRdb ran MiXCR on the multiplex PCR reads. This sample has over 500,000 distinct CDR3 sequences, with approximately 49% found just once. Sequenced: peripheral blood or thyroid tissue (not recorded which). All receptors come from an adult woman with Graves' disease, either hyperthyroidism or ophthalmopathy (not recorded which).

The sample holds a few counts of this clonotype. The chain is built from TRBV10-3 and TRBJ1-3, with a tentative D call TRBD1 (5 bases). CDR3 size: 17 residues. CDR1 is ENHRY and CDR2 is SYGVKD in the germline V gene. V lost 0 bases, J lost 4 bases, and 16 bases lay in between. In DNA, the CDR3 is TGTGCCATCAGTGAGTCGGCAGGGAGGGTATCCGGAAACACCATATATTTT. Amino acid sequence: CAISESAGRVSGNTIYF.

There are many counts of this clonotype. The gene calls are TRBV6-6 and TRBJ1-6, with a tentative D call TRBD1 (5 bases). Germline values: CDR1 MNHNY, CDR2 SVGAGI (reference sequence). The CDR3 sequence is 15 residues long. Trimming left V 6 bases short and J 11 bases short, with 20 bases between. The CDR3 is CASSRNRDADTPLHF. Written as DNA, the CDR3 is TGTGCCAGCAGCCGAAATCGGGACGCCGATACACCCCTCCACTTT.

This clonotype was recorded at least ten times. The chain uses TRBV5-1 and TRBJ1-6; 11 nucleotides match TRBD1. Germline V CDR1 and CDR2: SGHRS, YFSETQ. The CDR3 runs to 17 residues. Germline trimming cut 3 bases from V and 7 bases from J; bases unmatched to any gene: 9. The CDR3 DNA sequence: TGCGCCAGCAGCTCAACCGGGACAGGGGGACGGAATTCACCCCTCCACTTT. Encoded protein: CASSSTGTGGRNSPLHF.

This chain links TRBV6-5 with TRBJ1-4; D is ambiguous. CDR3 size: 11 residues. V lost 5 bases and J 10 bases, leaving 8 bases between the germline ends. Germline lookup yields CDR1 MNHEY and CDR2 SVGAGI. The CDR3 loop reads CASSTGAKLFF. In DNA form, the CDR3 reads TGTGCCAGCAGTACCGGTGCAAAACTGTTTTTT.

This sequence joins TRBV7-9 and TRBJ1-2; no clear D gene. This CDR3 is 13 amino acids long. Germline CDR1 is SEHNR and CDR2 is FQNEAQ (reference sequence). Deletions cut 3 bases from V and 3 bases from J, with 8 bases between. For the CDR3, the DNA is TGTGCCAGCAGCTTGCTGCAGGACTATGGCTACACCTTC. Protein: CASSLLQDYGYTF.

This clonotype was found many times. V gene TRBV29-1 combines with J gene TRBJ2-2; 10 bases are shared with TRBD2. The CDR3 is made up of 13 amino acids. The V gene's germline CDR1 is SQVTM and CDR2 ANQGSEA. V lost 4 bases, J lost 9 bases, and 5 bases stayed unmatched. Here the CDR3 DNA reads TGCAGCGTTGTACTAGCGGGAAACCGGGAGCTGTTTTTT. It encodes CSVVLAGNRELFF.

This clonotype came up once. The rearrangement links TRBV3-1 to TRBJ2-7; TRBD2 matches at 7 bases. The CDR3 has 15 residues. Germline V CDR1 and CDR2: LGHDT, YNNKEL (reference sequence). Trimming cost V 1 base and J 0 bases; bases outside gene matches: 3. The CDR3 coding sequence is TGTGCCAGCAGCCAAGTCGGCGGGAGCTCCTACGAGCAGTACTTC. Translating gives CASSQVGGSSYEQYF.

Ten or more counts support this clonotype. The rearrangement joins TRBV6-1 to TRBJ1-1; possibly TRBD1 for D (6 bases). Germline V gene data show CDR1 as MNHNS and CDR2 as SASEGT. Trimming removed 6 bases from V and 3 bases from J, with 11 bases in between. The CDR3 spans 13 residues. The CDR3 DNA is TGTGCCAGCAGACTGGACAGAGACACTGAAGCTTTCTTT. It encodes CASRLDRDTEAFF.

This clonotype was observed a handful of times. The chain links TRBV24-1 to TRBJ2-1; 14 bases fit TRBD2. The CDR3 has 18 amino acids. From germline, CDR1 is KGHDR and CDR2 SFDVKD. Trimming at V came to 3 bases and at J to 2 bases, leaving 5 bases not matched to a gene. The CDR3 nucleotides read TGTGCCACCAGTGATGGGACTAGCGGGAGTCGCGCCTACAATGAGCAGTTCTTC. Residues: CATSDGTSGSRAYNEQFF.

This chain links TRBV10-3 with TRBJ1-1, with 9 positions matching TRBD1. With V trimmed by 6 bases and J by 6 bases, 2 bases remained unmatched. Per the germline V gene, CDR1 is ENHRY and CDR2 is SYGVKD. This CDR3 is 12 amino acids long. The CDR3 protein is CAISRDRAEAFF. DNA of the CDR3: TGTGCCATCAGCAGGGACAGGGCTGAAGCTTTCTTT.

At least ten counts were recorded for this clonotype. V usage is TRBV7-2 and J usage is TRBJ2-7; tentatively, D is TRBD1 or TRBD2 (5 bases each). CDR3 length: 14 amino acids. Germline V lookup: CDR1 SGHTA, CDR2 FQGNSA. V was shortened by 5 bases and J by 2 bases, with 13 bases between the two germline ends. DNA for the CDR3: TGTGCCAGCAGCCCGGGGCACGGGCCCTACGAGCAGTACTTC. It translates to CASSPGHGPYEQYF.

About this clonotype: Compared with germline, one end of the junction differs, possibly owing to a read error. The chain is built from TRBV10-3 and TRBJ1-6; D unclear. Per the germline V gene, CDR1 is ENHRY and CDR2 is SYGVKD. This CDR3 is built from 15 residues. In DNA, the CDR3 is TGTGCCAGCAGTTACGAGGGAACGCAGCGTTCACCCCTCCACTTT. Its translation: CASSYEGTQRSPLHF.

This chain connects TRBV7-9 to TRBJ1-2; D not resolved. Trimming removed 5 bases from V and 4 bases from J, with 17 bases in between. Germline V gene sequence: CDR1 SEHNR, CDR2 FQNEAQ (reference sequence). The CDR3 loop spans 15 amino acids. The CDR3: CASSRREASVYGYTF. In DNA form, the CDR3 reads TGTGCCAGCAGCCGCCGGGAAGCCAGCGTCTATGGCTACACCTTC. Based on the CDR3 plus reference TRBV7-9 and TRBJ1-2, the full variable domain is DTGVSQNPRHKITKRGQNVTFRCDPISEHNRLYWYRQTLGQGPEFLTYFQNEAQLEKSRLLSDRFSAERPKGSFSTLEIQRTEQGDSAMYLCASSRREASVYGYTFGSGTRLTVV.

This clonotype was observed at least ten times. V and J are TRBV7-9 and TRBJ1-3; a possible D gene is TRBD1 (5 bases). Germline CDR1 reads SEHNR; CDR2 reads FQNEAQ (reference sequence). The CDR3 is 16 amino acids. Deletions cut 2 bases from V and 4 bases from J, with 15 bases between. CDR3 protein: CASSLPGGERGNTIYF. CDR3 coding DNA: TGTGCCAGCAGCTTACCCGGGGGAGAGAGGGGAAACACCATATATTTT.

This sequence joins TRBV29-1 and TRBJ1-1; D remains ambiguous. Germline V lookup: CDR1 SQVTM, CDR2 ANQGSEA. V lost 6 bases and J 2 bases, leaving 7 bases between the germline ends. The CDR3 runs 11 residues. This CDR3 is CSVYINTEAFF. For the CDR3, the DNA is TGCAGCGTCTACATAAACACTGAAGCTTTCTTT.

The chain carries TRBV25-1 and TRBJ1-6; D may be TRBD1 (5 bases). The CDR3 consists of 19 residues. Per germline, CDR1 MGHDK and CDR2 SYGVNS. V lost 3 bases and J lost 4, with 22 bases in between. CDR3 loop: CASSDTVPQGLSYNSPLHF. Here the CDR3 DNA reads TGTGCCAGCAGTGACACTGTACCGCAGGGCCTAAGTTATAATTCACCCCTCCACTTT. The entire variable domain, with the rest obtained from reference TRBV25-1 and TRBJ1-6, is as follows: EADIYQTPRYLVIGTGKKITLECSQTMGHDKMYWYQQDPGMELHLIHYSYGVNSTEKGDLSSESTVSRIRTEHFPLTLESARPSHTSQYLCASSDTVPQGLSYNSPLHFGNGTRLTVT.

The V call is TRBV13, the J call TRBJ2-6, with D unresolved. From germline, CDR1 is PRHDT and CDR2 FYEKMQ (reference sequence). V lost 6 bases and J 4 bases, leaving 10 bases between the germline ends. This CDR3 comprises 14 residues. The CDR3 here is CASSSPQGANVLTF. The CDR3 bases are TGTGCCAGCAGTTCCCCACAGGGGGCCAACGTCCTGACTTTC.

This clonotype was counted many times. V is TRBV19 and J is TRBJ1-4; 9 bases agree with TRBD1. V was clipped by 7 bases and J by 5 bases; unmatched bases: 2. Germline V CDR1 and CDR2: LNHDA, SQIVND (reference sequence). The length of the CDR3 is 13 residues. The CDR3 protein is CASKDRGNEKLFF. The DNA of the CDR3 is TGTGCCAGTAAGGACAGGGGAAATGAAAAACTGTTTTTT.

This clonotype was counted only a few times. V and J are TRBV7-9 and TRBJ2-7; 12 bases are shared with TRBD2. In germline, CDR1 is SEHNR, CDR2 FQNEAQ (reference sequence). The ends lost 6 bases at V and 7 bases at J; junction bases unmatched: 7. This CDR3 has 14 amino acids. CDR3 in amino acids: CASSPRLAGEEQYF. CDR3 nucleotides: TGTGCCAGCAGTCCCAGACTAGCGGGAGAAGAGCAGTACTTC.

In its sample, this clonotype was seen many times. CDR3 residues: CSVDPHRDGKETQYF. The CDR3 nucleotides are TGCAGCGTTGACCCCCACCGGGACGGAAAAGAGACCCAGTACTTC. The chain couples TRBV29-1 to TRBJ2-5, with D perhaps matching TRBD1 or TRBD2 (5 bases each). Germline CDR1 reads SQVTM; CDR2 reads ANQGSEA. V lost 3 bases and J 3 bases, leaving 17 bases between the germline ends. The CDR3 is 15 residues long.

The rearrangement joins TRBV12-3 or TRBV12-4 to TRBJ2-3; D possibly corresponds to TRBD2 (5 bases). The CDR3 length is 14 residues. With 6 bases removed from V and 6 bases from J, the gap between germline ends came to 16 bases. The CDR3 protein is CASRLDHRPDTQYF. CDR3 DNA sequence: TGTGCCAGCAGACTAGATCATCGTCCTGATACGCAGTATTTT.

The sample holds many counts of this clonotype. This chain uses TRBV4-2 with TRBJ1-1, with D possibly matching TRBD1 (5 bases). This CDR3 contains 15 residues. CDR1 and CDR2 (germline): LGHNA, YNFKEQ. V gave up 2 bases and J gave up 1 base, with 11 bases separating them. The CDR3 DNA follows: TGTGCCAGCAGCCAACAGGGAAGGTCGAACACTGAAGCTTTCTTT. This encodes CASSQQGRSNTEAFF.

This clonotype has only a few counts. The chain recombines TRBV2 with TRBJ2-1; D may be TRBD1 (6 bases). The CDR3 extends over 12 amino acids. V was cut by 4 bases and J by 9 bases, with 10 bases left in between. The germline V gene encodes CDR1 SNHLY and CDR2 FYNNEI. The CDR3 sequence is CASSGTALEQFF. The CDR3 DNA reads TGTGCCAGCAGTGGGACAGCGCTTGAGCAGTTCTTC.

This clonotype was counted many times. The J gene is TRBJ1-1, the V gene TRBV29-1, with TRBD1 matching over 7 bases. The CDR3 totals 13 residues. CDR1 and CDR2 (germline): SQVTM, ANQGSEA. V shed 3 bases, J shed 4 bases, and the junction held 5 bases outside the gene matches. CDR3 coding DNA: TGCAGCGTTGATGACAGGGTCAGCACTGAAGCTTTCTTT. It encodes CSVDDRVSTEAFF.

The chain couples TRBV11-2 to TRBJ1-2; no reliable D call. V lost 5 bases and J lost 8, with 18 bases in between. Germline V gives CDR1 SGHAT, CDR2 FQNNGV. CDR3 length: 14 residues. In nucleotides, the CDR3 is TGTGCCAGCAGCACCGCGGACGGCGTCGGGGGCTACACCTTC. Translating gives CASSTADGVGGYTF.

At least ten counts were recorded for this clonotype. The gene calls are TRBV7-2 and TRBJ1-2; 7 nucleotides align to TRBD1. The CDR3 covers 15 residues. From germline, CDR1 is SGHTA and CDR2 FQGNSA. V lost 0 bases and J lost 3; bases outside the gene matches: 4. As DNA, the CDR3 is TGTGCCAGCAGCTTAGCAGGAGGGGGCGACTATGGCTACACCTTC. Its protein is CASSLAGGGDYGYTF.

This clonotype was recorded many times. V and J are TRBV6-5 and TRBJ1-4; D possibly corresponds to TRBD1 (5 bases). The CDR3 contains 14 residues. Trimming stripped 4 bases from V and 8 bases from J, with 14 bases between. Germline V gives CDR1 MNHEY, CDR2 SVGAGI. CDR3 nucleotides: TGTGCCAGCAGTTCCCCGGGGGGGGAGGAAAAACTGTTTTTT. Encoded protein: CASSSPGGEEKLFF.